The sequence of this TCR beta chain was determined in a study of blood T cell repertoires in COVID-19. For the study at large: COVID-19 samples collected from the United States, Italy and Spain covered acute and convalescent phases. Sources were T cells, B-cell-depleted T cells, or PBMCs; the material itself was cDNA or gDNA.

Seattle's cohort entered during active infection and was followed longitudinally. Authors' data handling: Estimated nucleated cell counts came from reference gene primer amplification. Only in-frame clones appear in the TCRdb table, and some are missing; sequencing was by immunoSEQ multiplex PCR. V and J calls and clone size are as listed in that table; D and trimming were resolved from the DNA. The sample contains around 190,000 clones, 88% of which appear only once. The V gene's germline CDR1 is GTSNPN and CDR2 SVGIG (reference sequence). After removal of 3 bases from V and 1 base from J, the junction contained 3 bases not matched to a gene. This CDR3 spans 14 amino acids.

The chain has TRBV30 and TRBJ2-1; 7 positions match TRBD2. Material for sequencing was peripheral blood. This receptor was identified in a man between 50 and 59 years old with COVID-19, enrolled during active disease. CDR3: CAWREAGSYNEQFF. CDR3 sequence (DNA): TGTGCCTGGAGGGAAGCGGGATCCTACAATGAGCAGTTCTTC.